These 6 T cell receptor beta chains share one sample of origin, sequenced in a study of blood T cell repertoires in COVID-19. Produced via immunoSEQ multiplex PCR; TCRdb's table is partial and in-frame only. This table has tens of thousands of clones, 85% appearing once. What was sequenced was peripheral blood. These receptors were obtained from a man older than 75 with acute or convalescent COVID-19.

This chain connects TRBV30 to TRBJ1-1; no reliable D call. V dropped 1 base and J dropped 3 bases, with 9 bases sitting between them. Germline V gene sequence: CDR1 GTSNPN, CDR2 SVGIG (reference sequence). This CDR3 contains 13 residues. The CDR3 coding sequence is TGTGCCTGGAGTGCAGGATCTTACACTGAAGCTTTCTTT. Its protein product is CAWSAGSYTEAFF.

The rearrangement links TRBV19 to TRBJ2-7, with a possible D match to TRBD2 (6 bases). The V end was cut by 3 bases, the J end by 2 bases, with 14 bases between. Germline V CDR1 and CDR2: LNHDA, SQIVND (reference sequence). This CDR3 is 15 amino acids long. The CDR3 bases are TGTGCCAGTAGTATTAAAGCGGGCGGAGCCTACGAGCAGTACTTC. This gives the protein CASSIKAGGAYEQYF.

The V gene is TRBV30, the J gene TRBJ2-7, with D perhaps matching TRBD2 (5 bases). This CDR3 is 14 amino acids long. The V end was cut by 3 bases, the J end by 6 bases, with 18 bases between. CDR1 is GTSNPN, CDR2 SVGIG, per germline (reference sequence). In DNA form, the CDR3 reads TGTGCCTGGAGACTCACCCCCGGGATCGGCGAGCAGTACTTC. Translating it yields CAWRLTPGIGEQYF.

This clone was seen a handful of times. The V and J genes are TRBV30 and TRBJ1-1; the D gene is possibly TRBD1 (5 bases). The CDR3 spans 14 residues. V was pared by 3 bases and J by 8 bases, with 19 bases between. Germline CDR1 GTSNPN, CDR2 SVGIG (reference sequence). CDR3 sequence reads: CAWRAGLVGGEAFF. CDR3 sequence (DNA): TGTGCCTGGAGAGCGGGTCTGGTTGGGGGGGAAGCTTTCTTT.

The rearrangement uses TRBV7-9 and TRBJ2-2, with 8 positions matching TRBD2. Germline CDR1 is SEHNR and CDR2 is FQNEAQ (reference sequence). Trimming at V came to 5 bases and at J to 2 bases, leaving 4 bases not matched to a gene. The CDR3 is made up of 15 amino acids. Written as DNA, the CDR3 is TGTGCCAGCAGCCGGACTAGCAGAAACACCGGGGAGCTGTTTTTT. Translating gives CASSRTSRNTGELFF. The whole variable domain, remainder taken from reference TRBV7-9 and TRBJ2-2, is DTGVSQNPRHKITKRGQNVTFRCDPISEHNRLYWYRQTLGQGPEFLTYFQNEAQLEKSRLLSDRFSAERPKGSFSTLEIQRTEQGDSAMYLCASSRTSRNTGELFFGEGSRLTVL.

CDR3 in amino acids: CASSLFGVTNYGYTF. The CDR3 nucleotides are TGTGCCAGTAGTCTCTTCGGGGTGACTAACTATGGCTACACCTTC. The gene calls are TRBV19 and TRBJ1-2, with D uncertain. The CDR3 length is 15 residues. V gave up 5 bases and J gave up 0 bases, with 13 bases separating them. Germline V gives CDR1 LNHDA, CDR2 SQIVND (reference sequence).